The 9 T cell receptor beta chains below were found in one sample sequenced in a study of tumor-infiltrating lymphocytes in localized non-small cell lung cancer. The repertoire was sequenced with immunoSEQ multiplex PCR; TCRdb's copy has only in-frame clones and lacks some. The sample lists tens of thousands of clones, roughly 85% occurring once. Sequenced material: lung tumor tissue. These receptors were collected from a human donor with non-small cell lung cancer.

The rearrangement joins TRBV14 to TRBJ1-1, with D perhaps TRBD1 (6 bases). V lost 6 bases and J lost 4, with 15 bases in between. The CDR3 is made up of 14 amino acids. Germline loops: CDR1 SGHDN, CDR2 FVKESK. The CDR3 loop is CASSYDRFITEAFF. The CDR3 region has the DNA TGTGCCAGCAGTTACGACAGGTTTATCACTGAAGCTTTCTTT.

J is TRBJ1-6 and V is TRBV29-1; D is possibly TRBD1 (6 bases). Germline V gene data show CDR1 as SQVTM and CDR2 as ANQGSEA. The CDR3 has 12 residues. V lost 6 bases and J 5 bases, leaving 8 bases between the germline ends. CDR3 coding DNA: TGCAGCGTGGGACAAGATAATTCACCCCTCCACTTT. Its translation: CSVGQDNSPLHF.

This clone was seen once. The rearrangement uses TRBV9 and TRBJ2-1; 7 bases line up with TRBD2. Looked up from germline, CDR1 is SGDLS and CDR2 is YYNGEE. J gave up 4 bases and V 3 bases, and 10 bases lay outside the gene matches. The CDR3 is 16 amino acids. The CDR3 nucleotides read TGTGCCAGCAGCGGCGGGGGAGGAGATGGATACAATGAGCAGTTCTTC. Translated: CASSGGGGDGYNEQFF.

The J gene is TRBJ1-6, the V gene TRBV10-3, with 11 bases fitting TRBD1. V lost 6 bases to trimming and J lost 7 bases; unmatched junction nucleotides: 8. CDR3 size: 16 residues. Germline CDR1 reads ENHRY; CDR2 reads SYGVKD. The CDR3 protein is CAISTSGTGGNSPLHF. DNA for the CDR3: TGTGCCATCAGCACATCCGGGACAGGGGGGAATTCACCCCTCCACTTT.

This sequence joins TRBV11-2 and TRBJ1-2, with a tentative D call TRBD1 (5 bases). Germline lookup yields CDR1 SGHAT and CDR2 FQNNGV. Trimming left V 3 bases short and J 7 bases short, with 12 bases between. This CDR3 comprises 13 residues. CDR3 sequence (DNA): TGTGCCAGCAGCTTTGGGGCGGTCGGTGGCTACACCTTC. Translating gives CASSFGAVGGYTF. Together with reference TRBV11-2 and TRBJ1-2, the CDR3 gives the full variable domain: EAGVAQSPRYKIIEKRQSVAFWCNPISGHATLYWYQQILGQGPKLLIQFQNNGVVDDSQLPKDRFSAERLKGVDSTLKIQPAKLEDSAVYLCASSFGAVGGYTFGSGTRLTVV.

The CDR3 reads CASSQGPGTDSNQPQHF. The CDR3 bases are TGTGCCAGCAGCCAAGGCCCCGGGACGGATAGCAATCAGCCCCAGCATTTT. The V gene is TRBV4-2, the J gene TRBJ1-5; possibly TRBD1 for D (5 bases). Germline values: CDR1 LGHNA, CDR2 YNFKEQ. Trimming stripped 1 base from V and 0 bases from J, with 13 bases between. The CDR3 consists of 17 residues.

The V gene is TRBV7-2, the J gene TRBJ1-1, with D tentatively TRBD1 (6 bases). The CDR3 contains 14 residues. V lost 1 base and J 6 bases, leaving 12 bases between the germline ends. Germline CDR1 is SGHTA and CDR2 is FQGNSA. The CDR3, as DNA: TGTGCCAGCAGCTTAGTGGGGGCGTTGGCTGAAGCTTTCTTT. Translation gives CASSLVGALAEAFF. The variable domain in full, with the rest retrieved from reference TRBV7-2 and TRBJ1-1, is GAGVSQSPSNKVTEKGKDVELRCDPISGHTALYWYRQSLGQGLEFLIYFQGNSAPDKSGLPSDRFSAERTGGSVSTLTIQRTQQEDSAVYLCASSLVGALAEAFFGQGTRLTVV.

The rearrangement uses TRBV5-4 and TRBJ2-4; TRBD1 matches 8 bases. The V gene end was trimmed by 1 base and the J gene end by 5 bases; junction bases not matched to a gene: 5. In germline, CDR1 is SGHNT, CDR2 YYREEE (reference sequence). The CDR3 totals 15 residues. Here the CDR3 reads CASSLSGQGQNIQYF. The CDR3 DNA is TGTGCCAGCAGCTTGTCCGGACAGGGACAAAACATTCAGTACTTC.

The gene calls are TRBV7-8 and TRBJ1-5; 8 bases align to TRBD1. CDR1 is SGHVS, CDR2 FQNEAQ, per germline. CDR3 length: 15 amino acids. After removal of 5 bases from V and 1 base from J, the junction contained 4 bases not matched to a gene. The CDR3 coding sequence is TGTGCCAGCAGCCCAGGGACAGGAAGCAATCAGCCCCAGCATTTT. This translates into CASSPGTGSNQPQHF.